What follows are 9 T cell receptor beta chains derived from one specimen sequenced in a study of a mutant IDH1 vaccine in newly diagnosed glioma. Time point indicated: baseline, week 1 (first vaccination visit). Specified treatment: pre-vaccination baseline after standard-of-care therapy. TCRdb keeps only in-frame clones here, not all; method: immunoSEQ multiplex PCR. The sample carries about 16,000 clones, almost 80% recorded once. The sample was PBMCs, taken from a glioma patient treated with radiotherapy, temozolomide or both. These receptors came from a middle-aged man with glioma.

This clone was seen only once. The sample carries other DNA sequences with the same CDR3. The chain joins TRBV9 to TRBJ1-4, with a tentative D call TRBD1 (5 bases). The V end was cut by 0 bases, the J end by 4 bases, with 10 bases between. This CDR3 contains 15 residues. Germline V lookup: CDR1 SGDLS, CDR2 YYNGEE. CDR3 loop: CASSVGSGSNEKLFF. The CDR3 DNA sequence: TGTGCCAGCAGCGTAGGGTCAGGGAGTAATGAAAAACTGTTTTTT. Supplemented by reference TRBV9 and TRBJ1-4, the full variable domain reads DSGVTQTPKHLITATGQRVTLRCSPRSGDLSVYWYQQSLDQGLQFLIQYYNGEERAKGNILERFSAQQFPDLHSELNLSSLELGDSALYFCASSVGSGSNEKLFFGSGTQLSVL.

The rearrangement uses TRBV4-3 and TRBJ2-1; possible D gene TRBD1, 5 bases. The V gene's germline CDR1 is LGHNA and CDR2 YSLEER. This CDR3 contains 16 residues. V gave up 0 bases and J gave up 4 bases, with 13 bases separating them. The CDR3 sequence: CASSQEARALYNEQFF. CDR3 bases: TGCGCCAGCAGCCAAGAGGCCAGGGCCCTATACAATGAGCAGTTCTTC.

For the CDR3, the DNA is TGCAGCGTTGGCTCACAGGGGGCCGGTCAGCCCCAGCATTTT. Amino acid sequence: CSVGSQGAGQPQHF. The J gene is TRBJ1-5, the V gene TRBV29-1, with 9 bases fitting TRBD1. The germline V gene has CDR1 SQVTM and CDR2 ANQGSEA. This CDR3 has 14 residues. With 4 bases clipped from V and 6 bases from J, the junction kept 7 bases outside the gene matches.

The chain employs TRBV4-1 and TRBJ2-7, with TRBD1 identical over 8 bases. The CDR3 has 15 residues. Per germline, CDR1 MGHRA and CDR2 YSYEKL. V lost 3 bases and J lost 11; bases outside the gene matches: 15. This chain's CDR3 is CASSHGATGGNQKYF. DNA for the CDR3: TGCGCCAGCAGCCATGGCGCAACAGGGGGAAACCAGAAGTACTTC.

This chain connects TRBV30 to TRBJ1-1, with 10 bases lining up with TRBD1. CDR3 length: 14 amino acids. Germline values: CDR1 GTSNPN, CDR2 SVGIG (reference sequence). Trimming took 3 bases from V and 3 from J; bases not matched to a gene: 4. The DNA for the CDR3 is TGTGCCTGGAGGAGGACAGGGGGAGACACTGAAGCTTTCTTT. Translation gives CAWRRTGGDTEAFF.

This chain connects TRBV27 to TRBJ2-7; 11 nucleotides line up with TRBD2. Per germline, CDR1 MNHEY and CDR2 SMNVEV (reference sequence). This CDR3 is built from 14 residues. Losses at the gene ends were 6 bases for V and 3 bases for J; bases not matched to a gene: 4. The CDR3 DNA reads as TGTGCCAGCAGGCGACTAGCGGGGAACTACGAGCAGTACTTC. As protein: CASRRLAGNYEQYF.

V gene TRBV7-9 combines with J gene TRBJ2-3; D call uncertain. The CDR3 is 14 amino acids. The V gene's germline CDR1 is SEHNR and CDR2 FQNEAQ (reference sequence). Trimming removed 5 bases from V and 5 bases from J, with 14 bases in between. As DNA, the CDR3 is TGTGCCAGCAGCCGCGTTGACGCCTTAGATACGCAGTATTTT. Translation: CASSRVDALDTQYF. The whole variable domain, filled in from reference TRBV7-9 and TRBJ2-3, reads DTGVSQNPRHKITKRGQNVTFRCDPISEHNRLYWYRQTLGQGPEFLTYFQNEAQLEKSRLLSDRFSAERPKGSFSTLEIQRTEQGDSAMYLCASSRVDALDTQYFGPGTRLTVL.

This rearrangement joins TRBV5-6 to TRBJ2-4; D may correspond to TRBD1 or TRBD2 (6 bases each). The CDR3 extends over 14 amino acids. In germline, CDR1 is SGHDT, CDR2 YYEEEE. Trimming left V 6 bases short and J 10 bases short, with 20 bases between. CDR3: CASTWLGGELIQYF. In DNA, the CDR3 is TGTGCCAGCACCTGGTTGGGGGGCGAACTTATTCAGTACTTC.

This clone was detected only a few times. This chain uses TRBV6-5 with TRBJ1-3, with D maybe TRBD1 (6 bases). Per germline, CDR1 MNHEY and CDR2 SVGAGI. Deletions cut 0 bases from V and 6 bases from J, with 15 bases between. The CDR3 sequence is 16 residues long. CDR3 coding DNA: TGTGCCAGCAGTTACTCTCGGACAGCTGTCTCAAACACCATATATTTT. Translating gives CASSYSRTAVSNTIYF.